The 22 T cell receptor beta chains below come from one sample, sequenced in a study of blood T cells in healthy people across ages. A sample-barcoded 5' primer and a J-beta primer mix were used in a second PCR of about 7 to 11 cycles. In TCRdb, the 5' RACE reads were re-called with MiXCR into one record per CDR3 protein. This table has approximately 1.5 million distinct CDR3 sequences, about 35% appearing once. Source material: blood. The origin of the receptors is a woman in her 30s in good health.

The J gene is TRBJ2-3, the V gene TRBV20-1, with TRBD2 matching over 9 bases. Germline trimming cut 5 bases from V and 6 bases from J; bases unmatched to any gene: 6. The CDR3 length is 13 residues. The germline CDR1 and CDR2 sequences are DFQATT and SNEGSKA (reference sequence). The chain's CDR3 is CSAVQAGGDTQYF. DNA for the CDR3: TGCAGTGCTGTGCAGGCGGGGGGGGATACGCAGTATTTT.

The chain couples TRBV6-2 or TRBV6-3 to TRBJ2-3, with D possibly being TRBD1 (6 bases). The germline CDR1 and CDR2 sequences are MNHEY and SVGEGT. The CDR3 has 13 amino acids. With 2 bases removed from V and 7 bases from J, the gap between germline ends came to 10 bases. This CDR3 is CASSYGGGYTQYF. The CDR3 coding sequence is TGTGCCAGCAGTTACGGGGGCGGATATACGCAGTATTTT.

Comments on this clonotype: Being one base from a much bigger clone, this may be a read error. The chain joins TRBV4-1 to TRBJ2-1, with 8 bases fitting TRBD2. The CDR3 has 15 amino acids. Germline V gives CDR1 MGHRA, CDR2 YSYEKL. In nucleotides, the CDR3 is TGCGCCAGCAGCCATTTAGCGGGAACCTACAATGAGCGGTTCTTC. It is translated as CASSHLAGTYNERFF.

In this sample, this clonotype turned up many times. The rearrangement joins TRBV9 to TRBJ2-1; TRBD2 matches 9 bases. Trimming at V came to 4 bases and at J to 8 bases, leaving 7 bases not matched to a gene. Germline values: CDR1 SGDLS, CDR2 YYNGEE. The CDR3 loop spans 14 amino acids. The CDR3 DNA reads TGTGCCAGCAGCAGTAGCGGGGGCCGGGATGAGCAGTTCTTC. The encoded protein is CASSSSGGRDEQFF.

The J gene is TRBJ2-2, the V gene TRBV5-1, with D hard to call. V was shortened by 0 bases and J by 6 bases, with 9 bases between the two germline ends. Per germline, CDR1 SGHRS and CDR2 YFSETQ. This CDR3 region has 14 residues. This chain's CDR3 is CASSLVLNAGELFF. The CDR3 nucleotides read TGCGCCAGCAGCTTGGTCCTAAACGCCGGGGAGCTGTTTTTT.

This clonotype was observed a few times. The rearrangement uses TRBV5-1 and TRBJ2-7; no clear D. Per the germline V gene, CDR1 is SGHRS and CDR2 is YFSETQ. CDR3 length equals 18 residues. V was shortened by 2 bases and J by 2 bases, with 23 bases between the two germline ends. The CDR3 nucleotides are TGCGCCAGCAGCTTTGGTTGGATTGTTAGCAGGACCCCCTACGAGCAGTACTTC. Translated: CASSFGWIVSRTPYEQYF.

The chain recombines TRBV4-2 with TRBJ1-1, with 7 positions matching TRBD1. The CDR3 is made up of 16 amino acids. After removal of 7 bases from V and 6 bases from J, the junction contained 17 bases not matched to a gene. Looked up from germline, CDR1 is LGHNA and CDR2 is YNFKEQ. CDR3 sequence (DNA): TGTGCCAGCAACCACTTGCCACAGGGGTCTACGGCTGAAGCTTTCTTT. Protein sequence: CASNHLPQGSTAEAFF.

This clonotype was seen only a few times. The chain couples TRBV12-3 or TRBV12-4 to TRBJ2-1, with D perhaps matching TRBD2 (5 bases). The CDR3 loop spans 13 amino acids. Between the trimmed V and J ends, which lost 7 bases and 5 bases, there was a span of 12 bases. CDR3 region: CASTPQEDNEQFF. The CDR3 DNA sequence: TGTGCCAGCACACCTCAGGAGGACAATGAGCAGTTCTTC.

This clonotype was detected a few times. This chain uses TRBV5-5 with TRBJ2-7, with D maybe TRBD2 (5 bases). Germline V gene lookup returns CDR1 SGHKS and CDR2 YYEKEE (reference sequence). This CDR3 contains 15 residues. V was cut by 3 bases and J by 0 bases, with 13 bases left in between. The CDR3 DNA sequence: TGTGCCAGCAGCTCAATCGACGGGATCTCCTACGAGCAGTACTTC. Its protein product is CASSSIDGISYEQYF.

The chain joins TRBV21-1 to TRBJ2-7. TRBV21-1 is designated a pseudogene. CDR3 length: 13 amino acids. Written as DNA, the CDR3 is TGTGCCAGCAGCAAAGACCAGGACTACAAGCAGTACTTC. It translates to CASSKDQDYKQYF.

This clonotype was seen a few times. The V call is TRBV20-1, the J call TRBJ2-1, with TRBD1 matching 12 bases. CDR1 is DFQATT and CDR2 is SNEGSKA in the germline V gene (reference sequence). The CDR3 length is 14 residues. Losses at the gene ends were 5 bases for V and 9 bases for J; bases not matched to a gene: 8. CDR3 protein: CSAVRGTGGLEQFF. DNA of the CDR3: TGCAGTGCTGTGCGTGGGACAGGGGGCCTTGAGCAGTTCTTC.

The rearrangement joins TRBV10-3 to TRBJ2-2; D gene ambiguous. CDR1 ENHRY and CDR2 SYGVKD come from the germline V gene. Trimming cost V 4 bases and J 0 bases, with 9 bases left between them. This CDR3 is built from 15 residues. The CDR3 coding sequence is TGTGCCATCAGTGTGACCACCCCGAACACCGGGGAGCTGTTTTTT. It translates to CAISVTTPNTGELFF.

This clonotype was recorded many times. The CDR3 is CASSEGLNSYNEQFF. The CDR3 DNA is TGTGCCAGTAGTGAGGGACTGAACTCCTACAATGAGCAGTTCTTC. V usage is TRBV19 and J usage is TRBJ2-1; possibly TRBD2 for D (6 bases). Germline V gene data show CDR1 as LNHDA and CDR2 as SQIVND (reference sequence). The CDR3 is made up of 15 amino acids. V gave up 5 bases and J gave up 0 bases, with 11 bases separating them. The variable domain in full, with the rest retrieved from reference TRBV19 and TRBJ2-1, is DGGITQSPKYLFRKEGQNVTLSCEQNLNHDAMYWYRQDPGQGLRLIYYSQIVNDFQKGDIAEGYSVSREKKESFPLTVTSAQKNPTAFYLCASSEGLNSYNEQFFGPGTRLTVL.

The V gene is TRBV12-3 or TRBV12-4, the J gene TRBJ1-2; 8 nucleotides line up with TRBD1. CDR3 length equals 16 residues. With V trimmed by 5 bases and J by 3 bases, 11 bases remained unmatched. CDR3 region: CASSKRQGRGDYGYTF. DNA of the CDR3: TGTGCCAGCAGTAAAAGACAGGGGAGGGGTGACTATGGCTACACCTTC.

The rearrangement joins TRBV29-1 to TRBJ2-7; 9 bases fit TRBD2. V was pared by 5 bases and J by 3 bases, with 11 bases of the junction left unmatched. The germline CDR1 and CDR2 sequences are SQVTM and ANQGSEA. The CDR3 covers 15 residues. The CDR3: CSVTLAGLPYYEQYF. The CDR3 bases are TGCAGCGTTACCCTAGCGGGACTCCCTTACTACGAGCAGTACTTC.

This clonotype was seen repeatedly, ten times or more. DNA for the CDR3: TGCAGCGTTGAAGATCCCCATAGGTCTTCCGAGCAGTACTTC. Translated, it gives CSVEDPHRSSEQYF. V gene TRBV29-1 combines with J gene TRBJ2-7; unclear D gene. CDR3 length: 14 amino acids. CDR1 is SQVTM and CDR2 is ANQGSEA in the germline V gene. The V end was cut by 0 bases, the J end by 6 bases, with 15 bases between.

This clonotype was seen only a few times. The chain carries TRBV5-1 and TRBJ2-1; the D is unclear. The length of the CDR3 is 14 residues. Trimming cost V 5 bases and J 0 bases, with 9 bases left between them. Germline values: CDR1 SGHRS, CDR2 YFSETQ. In nucleotides, the CDR3 is TGCGCCAGCAGGTCAGGCCTCTCCTACAATGAGCAGTTCTTC. Encoded protein: CASRSGLSYNEQFF.

The table lists this clonotype with many counts. This chain links TRBV29-1 with TRBJ2-7, with D perhaps matching TRBD1 (5 bases). Germline V lookup: CDR1 SQVTM, CDR2 ANQGSEA. This CDR3 is built from 12 residues. V was clipped by 7 bases and J by 2 bases, with 12 bases between them. The CDR3 loop is CSARETAYEQYF. The CDR3 DNA sequence: TGCAGCGCCAGAGAGACAGCCTACGAGCAGTACTTC.

The rearrangement joins TRBV20-1 to TRBJ2-7; 8 bases line up with TRBD2. Trimming at V came to 6 bases and at J to 4 bases, leaving 14 bases not matched to a gene. The CDR3 has 15 amino acids. Per the germline V gene, CDR1 is DFQATT and CDR2 is SNEGSKA (reference sequence). CDR3 in DNA: TGCAGTGCCGCAAGCTCCTCCAGCGGGGGTTACGAGCAGTACTTC. Protein sequence: CSAASSSSGGYEQYF.

In regard to this clonotype: An end of the junction differs from the germline gene, which may be a read error. The CDR3 spells CSVEALNTQAFF. The CDR3 DNA reads TGCAGCGTTGAAGCCCTGAACACTCAAGCTTTCTTT. The J gene is TRBJ1-1, the V gene TRBV29-1, with D unclear. Germline V gives CDR1 SQVTM, CDR2 ANQGSEA. This CDR3 contains 12 residues.

This clonotype was detected only once. The rearrangement links TRBV11-2 to TRBJ2-3, with TRBD2 matching 13 bases. CDR3 length equals 16 residues. Germline V gene lookup returns CDR1 SGHAT and CDR2 FQNNGV. The V gene end was trimmed by 4 bases and the J gene end by 9 bases; junction bases not matched to a gene: 10. CDR3 in DNA: TGTGCCAGCAGCTCGACCGGGACTAGCGGGGTTCCCACGCAGTATTTT. Translated, it gives CASSSTGTSGVPTQYF.

This clonotype was seen a handful of times. This chain connects TRBV7-2 to TRBJ2-3; 7 bases match TRBD2. After removal of 0 bases from V and 0 bases from J, the junction contained 12 bases not matched to a gene. Germline assignment: CDR1 SGHTA and CDR2 FQGNSA. This CDR3 has 19 residues. In DNA form, the CDR3 reads TGTGCCAGCAGCTTAGCTAGCGGGCGAAATAGATCTAGCACAGATACGCAGTATTTT. It is translated as CASSLASGRNRSSTDTQYF.